These T cell receptor beta chains were read from a single sample in a study of T-cell memory formation after mild COVID-19. TCRdb reprocessed the 5' RACE reads with MiXCR, giving one entry per CDR3 protein. The sample includes about 260,000 distinct CDR3 sequences, 16% of them seen just once. The specimen sequenced was PBMCs or a T cell subset sorted from them (not recorded which). The receptors shown here come from a young man who had mild COVID-19 (a few samples of this study predate the infection). Cell type and time point are not known. Both conserved end residues are trimmed from each CDR3.

V	J	CDR3
TRBV6-5	TRBJ1-2	ASRPTRVWKYRYGYT
TRBV18	TRBJ1-5	ASSPSDNQPQH
TRBV24-1	TRBJ2-3	ATSDPGTSDTQY
TRBV20-1	TRBJ2-3	SAPFSGLTDTQY
TRBV5-4	TRBJ2-7	ASSLPGPPFEQY
TRBV19	TRBJ1-2	ASSRQGQGYGYT
TRBV12-3/TRBV12-4	TRBJ1-5	ASTPQATNQPQH
TRBV29-1	TRBJ1-2	SVDLQGYGYT
TRBV6-2/TRBV6-3	TRBJ1-5	ASTPGNQPQH
TRBV18	TRBJ1-1	ASSPSQGSRTEAF
TRBV6-2/TRBV6-3	TRBJ1-6	ASSKVRGTGSPLH
TRBV6-5	TRBJ2-1	ASKIGQGSYEQF
TRBV10-3	TRBJ1-6	ATRTGPSPLH
TRBV20-1	TRBJ2-1	SARTGTAWDEQF
TRBV29-1	TRBJ2-5	SVDSPTSYQETQY
TRBV20-1	TRBJ1-1	SARRVWLTEAF
TRBV6-5	TRBJ1-6	ASSYSGRDNSPLH
TRBV20-1	TRBJ2-3	SARVGGGSGTQY
TRBV27	TRBJ1-2	ASSPLLNNYGYT
TRBV5-6	TRBJ2-6	ASSRPLTGGANVLT
TRBV7-9	TRBJ1-2	ASSSGAPFGYT
TRBV12-3/TRBV12-4	TRBJ1-5	ASSPRRYSNQPQH
TRBV15	TRBJ2-3	ATSNVFRGADTQY
TRBV6-4	TRBJ2-3	ASSDSSGGATDTQY
TRBV20-1	TRBJ2-3	SARGQGSQY
TRBV6-5	TRBJ2-7	PSSYSTGRAYEQY
TRBV12-5	TRBJ2-3	ASVQSGGADTQY
TRBV5-6	TRBJ2-7	ASSLASEQY
TRBV12-3/TRBV12-4	TRBJ2-5	ASSPRLAGGSMETQY
TRBV20-1	TRBJ2-3	SARDPGGQGTDTQY
TRBV15	TRBJ2-1	ATSPGQGYEQF
TRBV7-2	TRBJ2-7	ASTEVAGAPYEQY
TRBV20-1	TRBJ2-1	SASARYNEQF
TRBV14	TRBJ1-3	ASSQVAAPSGNTIY
TRBV15	TRBJ1-1	ATSGALNTEAF
TRBV10-1	TRBJ2-1	ASSGQGAADEQF